This T cell receptor beta chain was captured in a study of cytomegalovirus exposure and HLA in healthy donors. Comment on this clone: The CDR3 end shows no conserved phenylalanine or tryptophan, and so a read error is likely.

The PCR used 60 Vbeta and 13 Jbeta primers. This table comes from immunoSEQ multiplex PCR, and its TCRdb copy is limited to in-frame clones, with some not included. The sample holds some 250,000 clones; 82% are singletons and the top ten take around 5.4%. Germline CDR1 SGHTA, CDR2 FQGNSA. V was pared by 5 bases and J by 5 bases, with 7 bases of the junction left unmatched. The CDR3 contains 14 residues. The receptor was derived from a woman between 35 and 50 years old in good health and CMV-seropositive. Source material: PBMCs. The V call is TRBV7-2, the J call TRBJ2-7; 9 nucleotides line up with TRBD2. The CDR3, as DNA: TGTGCCAGCAGCCCCGCGGGAGGGAGAAACGAGCAGTACCTC. It translates to CASSPAGGRNEQYL.